Each of the 5 T cell receptor beta chains below was sequenced from the same sample in a study of T cells in Graves' hyperthyroidism and ophthalmopathy. RNA transcripts gave rise to amplified TCR beta CDR3 regions. First-round RT-PCR targeting the TCR CDR3 was performed with the HTBI primer set. TCRdb fed the multiplex PCR reads into MiXCR, producing one record per CDR3 protein. Of 350,000 to 450,000 distinct CDR3 sequences listed, about 15% were seen once; the top ten hold approximately 10%. Material: blood. All receptors derive from a woman aged 55 to 70 with Graves' hyperthyroidism.

This clonotype has at least ten counts. The V and J genes are TRBV18 and TRBJ1-2; D gene unclear. The CDR3 covers 15 residues. Trimming left V 0 bases short and J 1 base short, with 9 bases between. CDR1 and CDR2 from the germline V gene are KGHSH and LQKENI. The CDR3 is CASSPPSGDNYGYTF. DNA of the CDR3: TGTGCCAGCTCACCACCGTCAGGAGATAACTATGGCTACACCTTC. The variable domain in full, completed from reference TRBV18 and TRBJ1-2, reads NAGVMQNPRHLVRRRGQEARLRCSPMKGHSHVYWYRQLPEEGLKFMVYLQKENIIDESGMPKERFSAEFPKEGPSILRIQQVVRGDSAAYFCASSPPSGDNYGYTFGSGTRLTVV.

This clonotype has at least ten counts. V is TRBV11-3 and J is TRBJ2-2; the D is unclear. The CDR3 contains 13 residues. CDR1 and CDR2 (germline): SGHNT, YENEEA. V dropped 5 bases and J dropped 2 bases, with 6 bases sitting between them. The CDR3 protein is CASSPVNTGELFF. The CDR3 nucleotides are TGTGCCAGCAGCCCAGTAAACACCGGGGAGCTGTTTTTT.

V usage is TRBV12-5 and J usage is TRBJ2-5; tentatively, D is TRBD2 (5 bases). Per the germline V gene, CDR1 is LGHNT and CDR2 is FRNRAP. V lost 4 bases and J lost 4, with 16 bases in between. The CDR3 length is 15 residues. As DNA, the CDR3 is TGTGCTAGTGGTTCCCGGCCCGGGATTCGAGAGACCCAGTACTTC. As protein: CASGSRPGIRETQYF.

This clonotype was counted between two and nine times. The rearrangement joins TRBV19 to TRBJ2-1; 13 bases are shared with TRBD2. V shed 6 bases and J 7 bases; nucleotides not matched to a gene: 6. Germline V gives CDR1 LNHDA, CDR2 SQIVND (reference sequence). The CDR3 sequence is 15 residues long. The DNA for the CDR3 is TGTGCCAGTAGGACCGGGACTAGCGGGAATAATGAGCAGTTCTTC. This codes for CASRTGTSGNNEQFF.

This clonotype was picked up many times. The chain uses TRBV7-9 and TRBJ2-2; 7 nucleotides match TRBD2. The CDR3 contains 18 residues. Germline loops: CDR1 SEHNR, CDR2 FQNEAQ (reference sequence). V dropped 5 bases and J dropped 3; count of bases not matched to a gene: 15. The CDR3 sequence: CASSPPRGRAPDTGELFF. The CDR3 DNA follows: TGTGCCAGCAGCCCCCCACGTGGGAGGGCCCCCGACACCGGGGAGCTGTTTTTT.